These T cell receptor beta chains were read from a single sample in a study of Graves' ophthalmopathy and Graves' hyperthyroidism. TCRdb reprocessed the multiplex PCR reads via MiXCR and lists one record per CDR3 protein. This sample yields under 350,000 distinct CDR3 sequences, of which roughly a sixth are seen a single time; around an eighth belongs to the top ten. The specimen sequenced was peripheral blood. The receptors come from an adult man with Graves' ophthalmopathy. The CDR3 runs from the conserved cysteine through the conserved F or W. D genes are given only for firm matches. The size of a clone is reported for some rows only, either as once, few or many, or as a class for expanded clones.

v_call	d_call	clone_size	j_call	cdr3_nt	cdr3_aa
TRBV6-1	NA	many	TRBJ2-7	TGTGCCAGCAGCCTACGAGGGACCTACGGGCAGTACTTC	CASSLRGTYGQYF
TRBV6-1	TRBD1	many	TRBJ2-7	TGTGCCAGCAAAAGAGACAGGGCTTTGAACGAGCAGTACTTC	CASKRDRALNEQYF
TRBV11-1	NA	many	TRBJ1-1	TGTGCCAGCAGCCGCCAGGGAACACAGTTCAACACTGAAGCTTTCTTT	CASSRQGTQFNTEAFF
TRBV4-2	NA	many	TRBJ1-2	TGTGCCAGCAGCCCGGGACTGACTAACTATGGCTACACCTTC	CASSPGLTNYGYTF
TRBV7-2	NA	many	TRBJ1-1	TGTGCCAGCAGCTTTTCAGACACTGAAGCTTTCTTT	CASSFSDTEAFF
TRBV5-1	TRBD2	many	TRBJ2-5	TGCGCCAGCAGCTTGGCATCGGGAGGGTTCGGAGAGACCCAGTACTTC	CASSLASGGFGETQYF
TRBV9	NA	many	TRBJ1-3	TGTGCCAGCAGCGTAGACACAGCTTCCTCTGGAAACACCATATATTTT	CASSVDTASSGNTIYF
TRBV28	TRBD1	NA	TRBJ1-1	TGTGCCAGCAGTTCCCCACAAAGAACTAGACAGGGAGGGCGTCTTACCTCTTCTTTCTTT	CASSSPQRTRQGGRLTSSFF
TRBV12-5	TRBD1	many	TRBJ1-1	TGTGCTAGTGGCCCAGGGGGATCTGAAGCTTTCTTT	CASGPGGSEAFF
TRBV15	NA	once	TRBJ1-5	TGTGCCACCAGCTTAAGCGCGGGGCCCCAGCATTTT	CATSLSAGPQHF
TRBV11-2	NA	NA	TRBJ1-1	TGTGCCAGCAGCTCCGTCGAGAGCGGCACTGAAGCTTTCTTT	CASSSVESGTEAFF
TRBV12-3/TRBV12-4	TRBD2	many	TRBJ2-5	TGTGCCAGCAGCCCCGGGACTAGCGGGAGGGCCGAGACCCAGTACTTC	CASSPGTSGRAETQYF
TRBV20-1	TRBD2	NA	TRBJ2-7	TGCAGTGCAGGACCGACCGGGACTAGCGGGGGCGAGCAGTACTTC	CSAGPTGTSGGEQYF
TRBV6-5	TRBD2	many	TRBJ2-7	TGTGCCAGCAGTTACTATGGGACTAGCTACGAGCAGTACTTC	CASSYYGTSYEQYF
TRBV20-1	NA	NA	TRBJ2-5	TGCAGTGCTAGAAAGGACCTCTGGGAGACCCAGTACTTC	CSARKDLWETQYF
TRBV27	NA	NA	TRBJ2-7	TGTGCCAGCAGTCCCCAAGTTAGGAGCTCCTACGAGCAGTACTTC	CASSPQVRSSYEQYF
TRBV6-1	NA	many	TRBJ2-2	TGTGCCAGCACCCGGATCGCGAACACCGGGGAGCTGTTTTTT	CASTRIANTGELFF
TRBV6-1	NA	many	TRBJ1-2	TGTGCCAGCAGTAGGGGACGGGGGGACTATGGCTACACCTTC	CASSRGRGDYGYTF
TRBV6-2/TRBV6-3	TRBD2	NA	TRBJ2-7	TGTGCCAGCAGCCACCGGGGACTAGCGGGTGTCGAGCAGTACTTC	CASSHRGLAGVEQYF
TRBV12-3/TRBV12-4	TRBD1	NA	TRBJ1-3	TGTGCCAGCAGAACGACAGGGGAAGACGGAAACACCATATATTTT	CASRTTGEDGNTIYF
TRBV28	NA	many	TRBJ1-6	TGTGCCAGCAGTTTATATTCGATGGGGGGTTCCTATAATTCACCCCTCCACTTT	CASSLYSMGGSYNSPLHF
TRBV7-9	NA	many	TRBJ2-5	TGTGCCAGCAGCTACCGACAGCCCCAAGAGACCCAGTACTTC	CASSYRQPQETQYF
TRBV30	TRBD1	NA	TRBJ1-6	TGTGCCTGGAGTACCGGGACAGGCAATTCACCCCTCCACTTT	CAWSTGTGNSPLHF
TRBV29-1	NA	many	TRBJ1-1	TGCAGCGTTGAAGTCCGGCGCGGGGCTTCGAACACTGAAGCTTTCTTT	CSVEVRRGASNTEAFF
TRBV7-8	NA	many	TRBJ1-6	TGTGCCAGCAGCTTAGTCGGGAGCTCCTATAATTCACCCCTCCACTTT	CASSLVGSSYNSPLHF
TRBV7-8	TRBD1	few	TRBJ2-7	TGTGCCAGCAGCTCCCGACAGGGTGGGACAGGTAACGAGCAGTACTTC	CASSSRQGGTGNEQYF
TRBV6-1	TRBD1	many	TRBJ1-5	TGTGCCAGCAGCGCCTCAGGGGGGCGCCCGGAGCCCCAGCATTTT	CASSASGGRPEPQHF
TRBV2	TRBD2	many	TRBJ2-7	TGTGCCAGCAGCCGGACTAGCCGCAACGACGAGCAGTACTTC	CASSRTSRNDEQYF
TRBV19	TRBD1	many	TRBJ1-1	TGTGCCAGTAGCGAGACCGGGACAGGGAGGCAAGCTTTCTTT	CASSETGTGRQAFF
TRBV5-1	NA	many	TRBJ2-5	TGCGCCCAAAGGGGGTTCGGAGAGACCCAGTACTTC	CAQRGFGETQYF
TRBV6-2/TRBV6-3	NA	many	TRBJ1-5	TGTGCCAGCCAAGTGCCGGGGTTCAATCAGCCCCAGCATTTT	CASQVPGFNQPQHF
TRBV19	NA	many	TRBJ1-5	TGTGCCAGTAGTATAATGGGGATCGGTCAGCCCCAGCATTTT	CASSIMGIGQPQHF